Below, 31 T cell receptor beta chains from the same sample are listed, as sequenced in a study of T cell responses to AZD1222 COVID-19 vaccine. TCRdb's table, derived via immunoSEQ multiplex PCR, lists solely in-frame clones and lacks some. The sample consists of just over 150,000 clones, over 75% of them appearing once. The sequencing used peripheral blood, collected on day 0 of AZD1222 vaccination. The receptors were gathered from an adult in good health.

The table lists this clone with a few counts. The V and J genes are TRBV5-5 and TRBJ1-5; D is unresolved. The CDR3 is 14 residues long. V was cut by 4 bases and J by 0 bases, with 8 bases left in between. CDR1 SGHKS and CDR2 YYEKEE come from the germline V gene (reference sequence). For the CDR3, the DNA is TGTGCCAGCAGCCTTCAGGATAGCAATCAGCCCCAGCATTTT. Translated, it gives CASSLQDSNQPQHF.

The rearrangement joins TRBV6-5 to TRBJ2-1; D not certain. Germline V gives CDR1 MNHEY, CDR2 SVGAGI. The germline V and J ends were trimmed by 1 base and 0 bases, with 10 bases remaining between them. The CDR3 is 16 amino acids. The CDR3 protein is CASSYYPPSSYNEQFF. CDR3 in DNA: TGTGCCAGCAGTTACTACCCGCCTAGCTCCTACAATGAGCAGTTCTTC.

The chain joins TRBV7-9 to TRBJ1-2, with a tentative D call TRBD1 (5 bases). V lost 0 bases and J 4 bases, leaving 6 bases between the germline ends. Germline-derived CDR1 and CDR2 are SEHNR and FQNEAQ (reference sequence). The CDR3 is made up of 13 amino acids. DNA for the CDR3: TGTGCCAGCAGCTTAGCAGGGGTCTATGGCTACACCTTC. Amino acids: CASSLAGVYGYTF.

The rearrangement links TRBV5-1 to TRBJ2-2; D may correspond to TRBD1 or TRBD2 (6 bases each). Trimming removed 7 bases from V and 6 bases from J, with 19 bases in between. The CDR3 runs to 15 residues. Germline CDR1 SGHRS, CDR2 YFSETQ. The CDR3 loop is CASSEGGSSSGELFF. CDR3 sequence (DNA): TGCGCCAGCTCAGAGGGGGGTTCAAGTTCCGGGGAGCTGTTTTTT.

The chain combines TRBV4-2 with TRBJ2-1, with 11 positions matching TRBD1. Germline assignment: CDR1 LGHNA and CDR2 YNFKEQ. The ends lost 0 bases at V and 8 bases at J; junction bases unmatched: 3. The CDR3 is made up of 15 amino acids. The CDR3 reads CASSQDWDRGYEQFF. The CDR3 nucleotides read TGTGCCAGCAGCCAAGATTGGGACAGGGGGTATGAGCAGTTCTTC.

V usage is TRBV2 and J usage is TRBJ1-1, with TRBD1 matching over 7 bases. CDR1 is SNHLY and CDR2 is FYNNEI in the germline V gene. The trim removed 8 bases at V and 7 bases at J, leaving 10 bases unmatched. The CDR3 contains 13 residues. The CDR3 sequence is CASRSFGQVEAFF. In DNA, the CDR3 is TGTGCCAGCCGCTCATTTGGACAGGTTGAAGCTTTCTTT. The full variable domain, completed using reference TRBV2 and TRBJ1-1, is EPEVTQTPSHQVTQMGQEVILRCVPISNHLYFYWYRQILGQKVEFLVSFYNNEISEKSEIFDDQFSVERPDGSNFTLKIRSTKLEDSAMYFCASRSFGQVEAFFGQGTRLTVV.

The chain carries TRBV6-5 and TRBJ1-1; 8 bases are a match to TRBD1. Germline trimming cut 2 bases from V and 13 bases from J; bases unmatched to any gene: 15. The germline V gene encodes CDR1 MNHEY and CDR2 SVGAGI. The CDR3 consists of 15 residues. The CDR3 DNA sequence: TGTGCCAGCAGTTACACCGGGACAGGTCTCGTTGAGGATTTCTTT. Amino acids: CASSYTGTGLVEDFF.

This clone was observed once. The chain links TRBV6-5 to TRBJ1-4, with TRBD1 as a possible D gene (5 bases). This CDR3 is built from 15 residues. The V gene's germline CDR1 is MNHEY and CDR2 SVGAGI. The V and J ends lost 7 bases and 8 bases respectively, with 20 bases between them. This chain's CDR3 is CASNPEPGLEEKLFF. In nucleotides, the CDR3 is TGTGCCAGCAATCCGGAGCCAGGGCTCGAAGAAAAACTGTTTTTT.

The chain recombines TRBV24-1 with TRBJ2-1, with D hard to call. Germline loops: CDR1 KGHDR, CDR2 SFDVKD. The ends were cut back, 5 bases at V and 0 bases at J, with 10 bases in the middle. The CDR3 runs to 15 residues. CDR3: CATSAQINSYNEQFF. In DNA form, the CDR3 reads TGTGCCACCAGTGCTCAGATTAACTCCTACAATGAGCAGTTCTTC.

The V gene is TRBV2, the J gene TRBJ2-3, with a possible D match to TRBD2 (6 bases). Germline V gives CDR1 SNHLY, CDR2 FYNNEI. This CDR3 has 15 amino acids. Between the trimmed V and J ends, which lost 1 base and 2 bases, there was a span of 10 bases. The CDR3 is CASSEGGATTDTQYF. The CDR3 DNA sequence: TGTGCCAGCAGTGAAGGCGGGGCTACCACAGATACGCAGTATTTT.

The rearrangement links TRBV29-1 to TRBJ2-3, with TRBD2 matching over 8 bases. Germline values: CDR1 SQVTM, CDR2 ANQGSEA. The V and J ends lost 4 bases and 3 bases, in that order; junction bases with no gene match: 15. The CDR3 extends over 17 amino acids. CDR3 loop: CSVVEIFWREATDTQYF. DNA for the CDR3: TGCAGCGTTGTGGAAATCTTTTGGCGGGAGGCGACAGATACGCAGTATTTT.

The CDR3 sequence is CASSFQLAYNEQFF. In DNA form, the CDR3 reads TGCGCCAGCAGCTTCCAACTAGCTTACAATGAGCAGTTCTTC. The gene calls are TRBV5-1 and TRBJ2-1; TRBD2 is a possible D gene (6 bases). Trimming stripped 2 bases from V and 4 bases from J, with 10 bases between. Germline V gene data show CDR1 as SGHRS and CDR2 as YFSETQ. The CDR3 totals 14 residues.

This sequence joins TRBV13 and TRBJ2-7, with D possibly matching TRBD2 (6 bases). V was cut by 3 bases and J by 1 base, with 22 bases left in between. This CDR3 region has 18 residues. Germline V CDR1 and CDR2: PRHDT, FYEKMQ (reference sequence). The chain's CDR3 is CASSFGYSGLGGSYEQYF. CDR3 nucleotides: TGTGCCAGCAGCTTTGGCTACAGCGGGCTGGGCGGATCCTACGAGCAGTACTTC.

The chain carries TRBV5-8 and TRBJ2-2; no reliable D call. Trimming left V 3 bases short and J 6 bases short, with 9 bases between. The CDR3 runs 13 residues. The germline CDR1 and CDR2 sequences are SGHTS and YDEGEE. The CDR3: CASSYNLAGELFF. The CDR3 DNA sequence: TGTGCCAGCAGCTACAACCTAGCCGGGGAGCTGTTTTTT.

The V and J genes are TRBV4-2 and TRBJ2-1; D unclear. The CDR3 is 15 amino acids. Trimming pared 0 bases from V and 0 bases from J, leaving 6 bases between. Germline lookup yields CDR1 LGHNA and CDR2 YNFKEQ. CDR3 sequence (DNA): TGTGCCAGCAGCCAAGAGGAAGGCTCCTACAATGAGCAGTTCTTC. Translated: CASSQEEGSYNEQFF.

CDR3 amino acids: CAIGTGALPGYTF. The DNA of the CDR3 is TGTGCCATCGGGACAGGAGCCTTACCTGGCTACACCTTC. The chain employs TRBV10-3 and TRBJ1-2, with 8 nucleotides matching TRBD1. Unmatched junction bases numbered 9, after V lost 8 bases and J lost 7 bases. The germline V gene has CDR1 ENHRY and CDR2 SYGVKD. The CDR3 runs to 13 residues.

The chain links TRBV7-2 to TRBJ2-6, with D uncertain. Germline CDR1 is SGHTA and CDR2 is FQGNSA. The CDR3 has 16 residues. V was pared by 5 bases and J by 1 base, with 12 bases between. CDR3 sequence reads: CASSRKIASGANVLTF. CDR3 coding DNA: TGTGCCAGCAGCCGCAAGATAGCTTCTGGGGCCAACGTCCTGACTTTC.

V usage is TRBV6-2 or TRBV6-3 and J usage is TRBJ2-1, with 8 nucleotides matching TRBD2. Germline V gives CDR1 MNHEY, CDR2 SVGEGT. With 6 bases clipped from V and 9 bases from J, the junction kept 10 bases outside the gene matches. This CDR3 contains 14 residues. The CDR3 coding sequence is TGTGCCAGCAGCCTGCGAGCGGGAGAGGGTGAGCAGTTCTTC. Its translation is CASSLRAGEGEQFF.

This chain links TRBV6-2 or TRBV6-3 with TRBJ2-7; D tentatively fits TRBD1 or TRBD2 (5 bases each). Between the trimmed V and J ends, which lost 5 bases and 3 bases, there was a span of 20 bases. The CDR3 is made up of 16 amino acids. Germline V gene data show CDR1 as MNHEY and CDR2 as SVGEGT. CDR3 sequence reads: CASSAIQGEPFYEQYF. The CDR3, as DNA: TGTGCCAGCAGTGCAATACAAGGGGAGCCCTTCTACGAGCAGTACTTC.

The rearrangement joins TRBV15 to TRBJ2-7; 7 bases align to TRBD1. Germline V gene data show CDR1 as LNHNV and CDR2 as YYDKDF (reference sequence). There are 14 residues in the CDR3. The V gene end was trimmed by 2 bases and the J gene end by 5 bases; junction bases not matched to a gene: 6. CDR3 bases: TGTGCCACCAGCAGAAAAAAACAGGGGAACGAGCAGTACTTC. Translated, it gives CATSRKKQGNEQYF.

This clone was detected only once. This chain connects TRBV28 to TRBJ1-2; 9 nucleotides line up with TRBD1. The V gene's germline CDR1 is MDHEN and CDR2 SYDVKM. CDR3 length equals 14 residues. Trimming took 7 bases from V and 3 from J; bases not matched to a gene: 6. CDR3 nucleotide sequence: TGTGCCAGCACCGACAGGGGGTCGTACTATGGCTACACCTTC. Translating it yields CASTDRGSYYGYTF.

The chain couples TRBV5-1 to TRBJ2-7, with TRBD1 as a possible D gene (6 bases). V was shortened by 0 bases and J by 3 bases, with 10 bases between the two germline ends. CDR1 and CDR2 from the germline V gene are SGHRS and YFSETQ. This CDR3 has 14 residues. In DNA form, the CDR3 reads TGCGCCAGCAGCTTGGGGGACAAGGGCTACGAGCAGTACTTC. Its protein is CASSLGDKGYEQYF.

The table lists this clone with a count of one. CDR3 region: CASSENAPIQGINTEAFF. For the CDR3, the DNA is TGCGCCAGCAGCGAAAACGCACCCATCCAGGGAATTAACACTGAAGCTTTCTTT. V usage is TRBV4-1 and J usage is TRBJ1-1; perhaps TRBD1 as D (5 bases). The CDR3 is made up of 18 amino acids. Germline CDR1 MGHRA, CDR2 YSYEKL. V lost 5 bases and J lost 2, with 24 bases in between.

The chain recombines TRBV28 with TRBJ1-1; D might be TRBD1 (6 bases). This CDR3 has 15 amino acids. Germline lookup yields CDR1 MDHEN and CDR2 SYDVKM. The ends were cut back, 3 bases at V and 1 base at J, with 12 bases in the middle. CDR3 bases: TGTGCCAGCAGTTTGCTACAGGGATGGAACACTGAAGCTTTCTTT. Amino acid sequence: CASSLLQGWNTEAFF.

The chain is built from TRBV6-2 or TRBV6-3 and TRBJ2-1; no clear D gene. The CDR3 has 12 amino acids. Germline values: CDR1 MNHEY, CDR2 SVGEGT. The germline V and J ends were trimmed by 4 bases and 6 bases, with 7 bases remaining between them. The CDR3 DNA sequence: TGTGCCAGCAGTTTTGCAGGCAATGAGCAGTTCTTC. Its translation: CASSFAGNEQFF.

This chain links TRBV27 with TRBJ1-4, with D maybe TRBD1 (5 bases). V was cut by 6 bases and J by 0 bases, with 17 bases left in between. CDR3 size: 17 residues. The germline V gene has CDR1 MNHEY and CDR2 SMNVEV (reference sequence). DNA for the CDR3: TGTGCCAGCAGCAGTTCTTTGACAGATGCAACTAATGAAAAACTGTTTTTT. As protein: CASSSSLTDATNEKLFF.

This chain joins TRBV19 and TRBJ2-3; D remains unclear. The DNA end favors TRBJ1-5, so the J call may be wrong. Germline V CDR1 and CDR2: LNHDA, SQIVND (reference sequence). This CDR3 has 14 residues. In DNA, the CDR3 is TGTGCCAGTAGTATGATGGGGAGCACAGATACGCAGCATTTT. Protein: CASSMMGSTDTQHF.

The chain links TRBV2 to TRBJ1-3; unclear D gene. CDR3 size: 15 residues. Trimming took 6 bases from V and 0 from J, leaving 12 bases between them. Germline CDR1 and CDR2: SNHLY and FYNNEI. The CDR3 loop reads CASREVGISGNTIYF. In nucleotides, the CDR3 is TGTGCCAGCAGGGAGGTGGGCATCTCTGGAAACACCATATATTTT.

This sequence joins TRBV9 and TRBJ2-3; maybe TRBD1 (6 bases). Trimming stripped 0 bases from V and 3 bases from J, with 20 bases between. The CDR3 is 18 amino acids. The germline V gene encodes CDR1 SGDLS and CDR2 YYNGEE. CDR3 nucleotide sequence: TGTGCCAGCAGCGTAGCTGCCCCTACAGGGAACAAGACAGATACGCAGTATTTT. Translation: CASSVAAPTGNKTDTQYF.

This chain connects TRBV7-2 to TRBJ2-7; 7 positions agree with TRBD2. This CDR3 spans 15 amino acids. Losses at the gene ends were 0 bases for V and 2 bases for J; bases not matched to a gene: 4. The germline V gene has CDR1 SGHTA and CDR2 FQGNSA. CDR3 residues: CASSLAPSGTYEQYF. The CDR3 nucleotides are TGTGCCAGCAGCTTAGCCCCTAGCGGAACCTACGAGCAGTACTTC.

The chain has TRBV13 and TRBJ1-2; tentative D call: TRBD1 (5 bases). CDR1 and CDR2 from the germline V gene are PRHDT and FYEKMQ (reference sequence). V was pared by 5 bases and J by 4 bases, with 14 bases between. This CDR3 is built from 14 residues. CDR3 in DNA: TGTGCCAGCAGCATAGTTCAGGGATCCTATGGCTACACCTTC. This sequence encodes CASSIVQGSYGYTF.